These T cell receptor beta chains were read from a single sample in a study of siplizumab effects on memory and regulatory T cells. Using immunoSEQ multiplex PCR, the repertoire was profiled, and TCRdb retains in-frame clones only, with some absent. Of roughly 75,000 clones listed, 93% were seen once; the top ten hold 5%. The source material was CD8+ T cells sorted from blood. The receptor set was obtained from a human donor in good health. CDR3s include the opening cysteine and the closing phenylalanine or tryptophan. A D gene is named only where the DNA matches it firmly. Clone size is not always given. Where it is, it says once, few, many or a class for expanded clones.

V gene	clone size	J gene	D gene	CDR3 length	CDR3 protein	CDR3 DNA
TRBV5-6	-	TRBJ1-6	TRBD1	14	CASSFGQGNSPLHF	TGTGCCAGCAGCTTCGGACAGGGGAATTCACCCCTCCACTTT
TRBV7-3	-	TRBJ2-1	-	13	CASSSPSENEQFF	TGTGCCAGCAGCTCCCCTAGCGAGAATGAGCAGTTCTTC
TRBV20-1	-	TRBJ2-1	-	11	CSASVGNGQFF	TGCAGTGCTAGTGTGGGGAATGGGCAGTTCTTC
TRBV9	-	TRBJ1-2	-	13	CASSEGPGIGYTF	TGTGCCAGCAGCGAAGGGCCAGGGATAGGCTACACCTTC
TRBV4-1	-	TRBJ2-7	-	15	CASSQDSLGSYEQYF	TGCGCCAGCAGCCAAGACTCTCTGGGATCCTACGAGCAGTACTTC
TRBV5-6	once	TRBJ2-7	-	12	CASSLAGTEQYF	TGTGCCAGCAGCTTGGCCGGGACCGAGCAGTACTTC
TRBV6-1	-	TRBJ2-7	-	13	CASTSGPTYEQYF	TGTGCCAGCACTTCCGGCCCTACCTACGAGCAGTACTTC
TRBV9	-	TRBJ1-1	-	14	CASSDVYGSDGAFF	TGTGCCAGCAGCGACGTATATGGGTCAGATGGAGCTTTCTTT
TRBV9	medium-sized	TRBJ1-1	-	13	CASSVLQGDEAFF	TGTGCCAGCAGCGTCCTACAGGGAGATGAAGCTTTCTTT
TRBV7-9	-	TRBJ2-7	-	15	CASSHLATGIYEQYF	TGTGCCAGCAGCCACTTAGCCACAGGGATCTACGAGCAGTACTTC
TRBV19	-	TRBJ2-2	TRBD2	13	CASLGGDTGELFF	TGTGCCAGTCTCGGGGGGGACACCGGGGAGCTGTTTTTT
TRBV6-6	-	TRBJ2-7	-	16	CASGLGPGWGADEQYF	TGTGCCAGCGGGCTCGGACCGGGCTGGGGGGCAGACGAGCAGTACTTC
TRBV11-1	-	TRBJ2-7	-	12	CASSSSIYEQYF	TGTGCCAGCAGCTCATCGATATACGAGCAGTACTTC
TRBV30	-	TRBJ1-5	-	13	CAWTKDSNQPQHF	TGTGCCTGGACAAAGGACAGCAATCAGCCCCAGCATTTT
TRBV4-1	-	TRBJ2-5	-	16	CASSQDYPGSQETQYF	TGCGCCAGCAGCCAGGACTACCCCGGCTCTCAAGAGACCCAGTACTTC
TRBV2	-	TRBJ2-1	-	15	CATLPIPGADNEQFF	TGTGCCACCCTACCCATCCCTGGAGCGGACAATGAGCAGTTCTTC
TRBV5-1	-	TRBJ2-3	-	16	CASSERGAEFTDTQYF	TGCGCCAGCAGCGAACGGGGGGCCGAGTTCACAGATACGCAGTATTTT
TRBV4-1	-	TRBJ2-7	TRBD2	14	CASSPPGGTYEQYF	TGCGCCAGCAGCCCGCCCGGGGGGACCTACGAGCAGTACTTC
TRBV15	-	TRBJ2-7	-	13	CATSRGANYEQYF	TGTGCCACCAGCAGAGGAGCGAACTACGAGCAGTACTTC
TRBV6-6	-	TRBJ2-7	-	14	CASLSGAGVSEQYF	TGTGCCAGCCTTTCCGGGGCAGGGGTCAGCGAGCAGTACTTC
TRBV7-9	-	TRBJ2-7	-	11	CASSLGPEQYF	TGTGCCAGCAGCTTAGGGCCGGAACAGTACTTC
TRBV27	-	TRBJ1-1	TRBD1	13	CASSFNRGSEAFF	TGTGCCAGCAGTTTCAACAGGGGTTCTGAAGCTTTCTTT
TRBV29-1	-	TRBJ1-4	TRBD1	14	CSAQGGTGDEKLFF	TGCAGCGCCCAAGGGGGGACAGGGGATGAAAAACTGTTTTTT
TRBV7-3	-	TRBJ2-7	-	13	CASSLSPGYEQYF	TGTGCCAGCAGCTTATCGCCGGGCTACGAGCAGTACTTC
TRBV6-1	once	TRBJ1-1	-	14	CASREGGMNTEAFF	TGTGCCAGCAGAGAGGGGGGAATGAACACTGAAGCTTTCTTT
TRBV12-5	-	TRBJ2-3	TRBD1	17	CASGLPQGVGITDTQYF	TGTGCTAGTGGTTTGCCACAGGGGGTTGGGATCACAGATACGCAGTATTTT
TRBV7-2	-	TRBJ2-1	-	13	CASSLVWGDEQFF	TGTGCCAGCAGCTTAGTCTGGGGGGATGAGCAGTTCTTC
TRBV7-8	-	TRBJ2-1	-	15	CASSLAVGGSNEQFF	TGTGCCAGCAGCTTAGCTGTTGGGGGATCCAATGAGCAGTTCTTC
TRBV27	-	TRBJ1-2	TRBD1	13	CASSPGQGWGYTF	TGTGCCAGCAGTCCTGGACAGGGGTGGGGCTACACCTTC
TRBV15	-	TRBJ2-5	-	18	CATSRDEAAGEYWGTQYF	TGTGCCACCAGCAGAGACGAGGCGGCGGGCGAATACTGGGGGACCCAGTACTTC
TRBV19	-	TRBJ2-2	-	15	CASIVGAWDTGELFF	TGTGCCAGTATCGTCGGGGCCTGGGACACCGGGGAGCTGTTTTTT
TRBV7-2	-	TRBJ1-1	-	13	CASSFTPNTEAFF	TGTGCCAGCAGCTTTACCCCGAACACTGAAGCTTTCTTT
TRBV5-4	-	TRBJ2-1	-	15	CASSLAPSTNNEQFF	TGTGCCAGCAGCTTGGCGCCTAGTACAAACAATGAGCAGTTCTTC
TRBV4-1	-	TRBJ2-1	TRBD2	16	CASSPSGTSGGGEQFF	TGCGCCAGCAGCCCATCCGGGACTAGCGGGGGGGGTGAGCAGTTCTTC
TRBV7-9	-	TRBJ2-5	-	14	CASSETDSQETQYF	TGTGCCAGCAGCGAAACGGACAGTCAAGAGACCCAGTACTTC
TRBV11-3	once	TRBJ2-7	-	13	CASSPRGSYEQYF	TGTGCCAGCAGCCCTAGGGGGTCCTACGAGCAGTACTTC
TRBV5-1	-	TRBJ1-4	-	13	CASSLGGSEKLFF	TGTGCCAGCAGCTTGGGGGGGAGTGAAAAACTGTTTTTT
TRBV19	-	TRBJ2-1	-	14	CASMVGSSYNEQFF	TGTGCCAGTATGGTCGGCAGCTCCTACAATGAGCAGTTCTTC
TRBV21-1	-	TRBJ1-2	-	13	CASSKVGRYGYTF	TGTGCCAGCAGCAAAGTGGGACGCTATGGCTACACCTTC
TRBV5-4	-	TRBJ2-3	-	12	CASSLSTDTQYF	TGTGCCAGCAGCTTGAGCACAGATACGCAGTATTTT
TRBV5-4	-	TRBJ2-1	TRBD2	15	CASSLGLAVNNEQFF	TGTGCCAGCAGCCTTGGACTAGCGGTTAACAATGAGCAGTTCTTC
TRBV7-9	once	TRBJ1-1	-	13	CASSQPLNTEAFF	TGTGCCAGCAGCCAACCCCTGAACACTGAAGCTTTCTTT
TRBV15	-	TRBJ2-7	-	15	CATSRDAGIGYEQYF	TGTGCCACCAGCAGAGATGCGGGGATTGGCTACGAGCAGTACTTC
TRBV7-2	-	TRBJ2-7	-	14	CASSNRRKTYEQYF	TGTGCCAGCAGCAACAGGCGAAAAACCTACGAGCAGTACTTC
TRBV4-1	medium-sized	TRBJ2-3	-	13	CASSASLTDTQYF	TGCGCCAGCAGCGCCAGCCTTACAGATACGCAGTATTTT
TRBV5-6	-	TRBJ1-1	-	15	CASSWGAGLNTEAFF	TGTGCCAGCAGCTGGGGGGCAGGGCTGAACACTGAAGCTTTCTTT
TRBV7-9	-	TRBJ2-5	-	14	CASNRWDTEETQYF	TGTGCCAGCAACCGGTGGGACACCGAAGAGACCCAGTACTTC
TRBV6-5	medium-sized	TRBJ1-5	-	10	CANLHQPQHF	TGTGCCAACCTACATCAGCCCCAGCATTTT
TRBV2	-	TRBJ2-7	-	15	CASLVTGGISHEQYF	TGTGCCAGCCTCGTTACCGGCGGTATCTCCCACGAGCAGTACTTC
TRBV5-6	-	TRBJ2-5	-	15	CASSLAPGEQETQYF	TGTGCCAGCAGCTTGGCCCCGGGGGAGCAAGAGACCCAGTACTTC
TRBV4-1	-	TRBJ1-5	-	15	CASSQVGPSHQPQHF	TGCGCCAGCAGCCAAGTCGGCCCCTCCCATCAGCCCCAGCATTTT
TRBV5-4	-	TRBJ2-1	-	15	CASSSTWGVYNEQFF	TGTGCCAGCAGCTCTACCTGGGGGGTATACAATGAGCAGTTCTTC
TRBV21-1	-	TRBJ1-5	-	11	CAWRGKQPQHF	TGTGCCTGGAGGGGCAAACAGCCCCAGCATTTT